This T cell receptor beta chain appears in the sequencing data of a study of blood T cell repertoires in COVID-19. Authors' processing steps: Cell counts per sample came from amplifying reference gene primers. Measured with immunoSEQ multiplex PCR; TCRdb has only the in-frame clones, and not every one. The DNA was the basis for D and trimming; V, J and clone size are from that table. Seen here are some 200,000 clones, more than 65% observed once, and the top ten hold more than 9%. Germline CDR1 SGHTA, CDR2 FQGTGA. Trimming took 6 bases from V and 0 from J, leaving 15 bases between them. The CDR3 covers 16 residues.

The J gene is TRBJ1-3, the V gene TRBV7-3; D call uncertain. What was sequenced was peripheral blood. The source of this sequence is a man aged 50-59 years with active or convalescent COVID-19. CDR3 bases: TGTGCCAGCAGACCCGTAGTTGCTCTCTCTGGAAACACCATATATTTT. Protein product: CASRPVVALSGNTIYF.